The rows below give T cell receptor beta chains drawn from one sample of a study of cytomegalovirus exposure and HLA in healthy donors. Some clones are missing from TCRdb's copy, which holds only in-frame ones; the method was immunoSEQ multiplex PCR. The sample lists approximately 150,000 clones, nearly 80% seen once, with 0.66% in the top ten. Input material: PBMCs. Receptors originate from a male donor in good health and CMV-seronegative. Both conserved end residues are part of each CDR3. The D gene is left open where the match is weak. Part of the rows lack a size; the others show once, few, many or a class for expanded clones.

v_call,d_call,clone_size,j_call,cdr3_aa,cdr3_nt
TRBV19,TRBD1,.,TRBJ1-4,CASSNRGQVDEKLFF,TGTGCCAGTAGTAACAGGGGGCAGGTAGATGAAAAACTGTTTTTT
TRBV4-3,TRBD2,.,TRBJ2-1,CASSQDLAGGENEQFF,TGCGCCAGCAGCCAAGATCTAGCGGGAGGGGAAAATGAGCAGTTCTTC
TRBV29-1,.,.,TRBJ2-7,CSAAGILLREQYF,TGCAGCGCAGCCGGGATCCTTCTACGCGAGCAGTACTTC
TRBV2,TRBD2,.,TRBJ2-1,CASSPPGTRNNEQFF,TGTGCCAGCAGCCCCCCCGGGACTAGGAACAATGAGCAGTTCTTC
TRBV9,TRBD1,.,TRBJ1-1,CASSVGGQGRTEAFF,TGTGCCAGCAGCGTAGGGGGACAGGGTAGGACTGAAGCTTTCTTT
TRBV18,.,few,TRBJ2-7,CASSPLFQGYEQYF,TGTGCCAGCTCACCACTTTTCCAGGGTTACGAGCAGTACTTC
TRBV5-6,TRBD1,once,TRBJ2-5,CASSSDRGETQYF,TGTGCCAGCAGCTCCGACAGGGGAGAGACCCAGTACTTC
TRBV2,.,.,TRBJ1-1,CASRSQQNTEAFF,TGTGCCAGCAGATCACAGCAGAACACTGAAGCTTTCTTT
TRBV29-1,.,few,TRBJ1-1,CSVNRVSEAFF,TGCAGCGTTAACAGGGTGAGTGAAGCTTTCTTT
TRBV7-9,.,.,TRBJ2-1,CASSPGTSIYNEQFF,TGTGCCAGCAGCCCCGGTACTAGTATCTACAATGAGCAGTTCTTC
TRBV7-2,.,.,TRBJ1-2,CASSLGGEGGYTF,TGTGCCAGCAGCTTGGGCGGGGAGGGTGGCTACACCTTC
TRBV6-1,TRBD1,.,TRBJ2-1,CATPGQGYNEQFF,TGTGCCACCCCGGGACAGGGCTACAATGAGCAGTTCTTC
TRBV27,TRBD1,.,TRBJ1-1,CASSKGASYTEAFF,TGTGCCAGCTCTAAGGGGGCATCGTACACTGAAGCTTTCTTT
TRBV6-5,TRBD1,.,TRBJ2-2,CASSNRGRRLFF,TGTGCCAGCAGCAACAGGGGGCGCAGGCTGTTTTTT
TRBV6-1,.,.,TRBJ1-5,CASSDTRGQPQHF,TGTGCCAGCAGTGACACGCGAGGACAGCCCCAGCATTTT
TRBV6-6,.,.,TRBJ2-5,CASRFRSGETQYF,TGTGCCAGCAGATTTCGGAGCGGGGAGACCCAGTACTTC
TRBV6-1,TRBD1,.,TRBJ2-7,CASRDGDRTYEQYF,TGTGCCAGCAGGGACGGGGACAGAACCTACGAGCAGTACTTC
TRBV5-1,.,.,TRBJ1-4,CASSLGGLGEKLFF,TGCGCCAGCAGCTTGGGGGGCCTTGGTGAAAAACTGTTTTTT
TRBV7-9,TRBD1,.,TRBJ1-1,CASSPRQGGNTEAFF,TGTGCCAGCAGCCCCCGACAGGGGGGGAACACTGAAGCTTTCTTT
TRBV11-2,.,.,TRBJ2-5,CASSLGTGSQETQYF,TGTGCCAGCAGCTTAGGTACAGGGTCCCAAGAGACCCAGTACTTC
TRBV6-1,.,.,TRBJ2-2,CASRGSTGELFF,TGTGCCAGCAGGGGGAGCACCGGGGAGCTGTTTTTT
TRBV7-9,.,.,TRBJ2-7,CSSSSPREEVSYEQYF,TGTTCCAGCAGCTCGCCCCGAGAGGAGGTGTCCTACGAGCAGTACTTC
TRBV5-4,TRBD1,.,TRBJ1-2,CASSHDRAYGYTF,TGTGCCAGCAGCCACGACAGGGCCTATGGCTACACCTTC
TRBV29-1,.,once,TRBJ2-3,CSVEGVPRGDSDTQYF,TGCAGCGTTGAAGGGGTGCCCAGGGGGGATTCAGATACGCAGTATTTT
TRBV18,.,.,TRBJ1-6,CASSLNREWDSPLHF,TGTGCCAGCTCACTAAACAGGGAGTGGGATTCACCCCTCCACTTT
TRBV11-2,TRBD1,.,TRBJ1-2,CASSPRQGSGYTF,TGTGCCAGCAGCCCCCGACAGGGATCCGGCTACACCTTC
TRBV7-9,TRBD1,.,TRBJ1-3,CASSAKTGGRGNTIYF,TGTGCCAGCAGCGCCAAGACAGGGGGTCGCGGAAACACCATATATTTT
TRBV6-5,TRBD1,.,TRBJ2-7,CASSTLDRAYEQYF,TGTGCCAGCAGCACCCTCGACAGGGCCTACGAGCAGTACTTC
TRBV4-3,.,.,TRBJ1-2,CASSQDWGGGYTF,TGCGCCAGCAGCCAGGACTGGGGGGGTGGCTACACCTTC
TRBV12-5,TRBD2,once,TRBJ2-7,CASGPSGGVSSYEQYF,TGTGCTAGTGGTCCCTCGGGGGGGGTGAGCTCCTACGAGCAGTACTTC
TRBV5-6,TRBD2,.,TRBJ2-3,CASSFWTSGADTQYF,TGTGCCAGCAGCTTCTGGACTAGCGGGGCAGATACGCAGTATTTT
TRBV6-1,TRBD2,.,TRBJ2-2,CASSEFLAGGTGELFF,TGTGCCAGCAGTGAATTTCTAGCGGGTGGCACCGGGGAGCTGTTTTTT
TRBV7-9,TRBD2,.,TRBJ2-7,CSSSFAGGGEQYF,TGTTCCAGCAGCTTCGCTGGGGGGGGCGAGCAGTACTTC
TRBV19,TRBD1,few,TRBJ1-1,CASSIPTGTVRTEAFF,TGTGCCAGTAGTATCCCCACCGGGACAGTCCGCACTGAAGCTTTCTTT
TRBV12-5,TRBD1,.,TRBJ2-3,CASGQDRRSTDTQYF,TGTGCTAGTGGTCAGGACAGGCGTAGCACAGATACGCAGTATTTT
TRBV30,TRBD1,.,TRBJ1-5,CALGGKSNQPQHF,TGTGCCTTAGGGGGCAAAAGCAATCAGCCCCAGCATTTT
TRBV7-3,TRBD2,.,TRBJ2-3,CASSLIAGEGTDTQYF,TGTGCCAGCAGCTTAATAGCGGGAGAAGGCACAGATACGCAGTATTTT
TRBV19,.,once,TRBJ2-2,CASSISPNTGELFF,TGTGCCAGTAGTATTTCCCCAAACACCGGGGAGCTGTTTTTT
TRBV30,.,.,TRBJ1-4,CAWSGGTNEKLFF,TGTGCCTGGAGTGGAGGGACTAATGAAAAACTGTTTTTT
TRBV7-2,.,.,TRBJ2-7,CASSFFLSGGLYEQYF,TGTGCCAGCAGCTTTTTTCTCTCGGGGGGCTTATACGAGCAGTACTTC
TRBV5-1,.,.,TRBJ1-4,CASSLAFGEKLFF,TGCGCCAGCAGCTTGGCCTTCGGGGAAAAACTGTTTTTT
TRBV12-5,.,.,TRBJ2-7,CASGLALTRDTYEQYF,TGTGCTAGTGGTTTGGCTCTTACCCGGGACACCTACGAGCAGTACTTC
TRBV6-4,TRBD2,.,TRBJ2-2,CASSERGGGTGELFF,TGTGCCAGCAGTGAGCGGGGGGGCGGCACCGGGGAGCTGTTTTTT
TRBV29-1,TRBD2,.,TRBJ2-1,CSAKGLAGSGGDNEQFF,TGCAGCGCAAAGGGACTAGCGGGCTCCGGTGGGGACAATGAGCAGTTCTTC
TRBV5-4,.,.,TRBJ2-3,CASSSRQSDTQYF,TGTGCCAGCAGTTCCAGACAGTCCGATACGCAGTATTTT
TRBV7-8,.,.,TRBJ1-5,CASSPGQFVGNQPQHF,TGTGCCAGCAGCCCAGGACAGTTTGTTGGCAATCAGCCCCAGCATTTT
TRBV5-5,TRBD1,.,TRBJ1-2,CASSALDRGGYTF,TGTGCCAGCAGCGCCTTGGACAGGGGAGGCTACACCTTC
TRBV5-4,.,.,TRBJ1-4,CASSLWGVGEKLFF,TGTGCCAGCAGCTTGTGGGGGGTGGGTGAAAAACTGTTTTTT
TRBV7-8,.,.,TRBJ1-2,CASSLTTAGELRNGYTF,TGTGCCAGCAGCTTAACGACGGCAGGCGAACTCCGGAATGGCTACACCTTC
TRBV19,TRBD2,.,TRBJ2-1,CASSPSAGVYNEQFF,TGTGCCAGTAGCCCCTCAGCGGGGGTTTACAATGAGCAGTTCTTC
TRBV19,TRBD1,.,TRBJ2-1,CASSTGTGMYNEQFF,TGTGCCAGTAGCACCGGGACAGGGATGTACAATGAGCAGTTCTTC
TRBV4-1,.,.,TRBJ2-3,CASSQVSESTDTQYF,TGCGCCAGCAGCCAAGTTTCCGAGAGCACAGATACGCAGTATTTT
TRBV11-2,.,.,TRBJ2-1,CASSLFGGNRLWNEQFF,TGTGCCAGCAGCTTATTTGGCGGGAACCGACTTTGGAATGAGCAGTTCTTC
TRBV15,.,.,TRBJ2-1,CATSRGVAGEQFF,TGTGCCACCAGCAGAGGAGTGGCAGGGGAGCAGTTCTTC
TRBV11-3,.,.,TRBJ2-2,CASSVGQLNTGELFF,TGTGCCAGCAGCGTCGGACAGCTAAACACCGGGGAGCTGTTTTTT
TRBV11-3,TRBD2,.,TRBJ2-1,CASSLTMASGTNSEQFF,TGTGCCAGCAGCTTAACGATGGCTAGCGGGACAAACAGTGAGCAGTTCTTC
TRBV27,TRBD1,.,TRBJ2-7,CASSPGQRSYEQYF,TGTGCCAGCAGTCCGGGACAGCGGTCCTACGAGCAGTACTTC